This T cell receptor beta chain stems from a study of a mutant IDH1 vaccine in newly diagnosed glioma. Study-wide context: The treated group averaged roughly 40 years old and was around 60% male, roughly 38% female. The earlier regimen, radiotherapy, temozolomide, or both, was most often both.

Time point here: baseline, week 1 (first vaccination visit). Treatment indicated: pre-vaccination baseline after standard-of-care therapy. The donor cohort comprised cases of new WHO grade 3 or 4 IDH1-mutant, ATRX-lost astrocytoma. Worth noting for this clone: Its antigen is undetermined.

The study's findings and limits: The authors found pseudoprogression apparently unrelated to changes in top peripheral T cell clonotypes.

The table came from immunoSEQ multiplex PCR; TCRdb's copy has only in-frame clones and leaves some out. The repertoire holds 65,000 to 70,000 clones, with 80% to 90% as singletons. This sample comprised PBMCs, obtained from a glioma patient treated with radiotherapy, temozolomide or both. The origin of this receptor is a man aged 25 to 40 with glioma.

This chain's CDR3 is CASSPRGERDTQYF. DNA of the CDR3: TGTGCCAGCAGCCCCCGGGGGGAGCGGGATACGCAGTATTTT. The chain recombines TRBV9 with TRBJ2-3, with TRBD2 matching over 7 bases. The V segment lost 4 bases and the J segment 6 bases; nucleotides outside the gene matches: 8. The CDR3 consists of 14 residues. Germline V gene data show CDR1 as SGDLS and CDR2 as YYNGEE.